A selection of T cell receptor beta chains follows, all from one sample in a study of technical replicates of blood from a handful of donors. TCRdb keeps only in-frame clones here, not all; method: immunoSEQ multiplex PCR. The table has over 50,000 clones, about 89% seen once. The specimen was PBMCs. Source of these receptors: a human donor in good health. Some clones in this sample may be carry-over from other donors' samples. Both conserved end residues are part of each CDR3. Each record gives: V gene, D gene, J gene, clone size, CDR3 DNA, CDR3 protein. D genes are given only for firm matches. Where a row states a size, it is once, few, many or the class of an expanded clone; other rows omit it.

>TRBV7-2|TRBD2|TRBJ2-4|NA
TGTGCCAGCAGCTTAGCGGCCCTTACTAGCGGTGTAGCCAAAAACATTCAGTACTTC
CASSLAALTSGVAKNIQYF
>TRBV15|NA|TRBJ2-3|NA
TGTGCCACCAGCAGAGAGGAAGGAGCGGTGGATACGCAGTATTTT
CATSREEGAVDTQYF
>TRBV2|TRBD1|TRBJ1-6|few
TGTGCCAGCAGTGGGCAGGGGGCTGATTCACCCCTCCACTTT
CASSGQGADSPLHF
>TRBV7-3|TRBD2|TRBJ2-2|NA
TGTGCCAGCAGAGCGGGAGTAGGGGAGCTGTTTTTT
CASRAGVGELFF
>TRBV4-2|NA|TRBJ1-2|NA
TGTGCCAGCAGCCAAGAAGATTCCCCCGGACAGTACCTCTATGGCTACACCTTC
CASSQEDSPGQYLYGYTF
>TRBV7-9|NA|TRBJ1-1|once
TGTGCCAGCAGCTTAGCAGCGAACACTGAAGCTTTCTTT
CASSLAANTEAFF
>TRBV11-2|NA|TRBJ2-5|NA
TGTGCCAGCAGCACATTTTTTTCCGAGACCCAGTACTTC
CASSTFFSETQYF
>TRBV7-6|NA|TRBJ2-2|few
TGTGCCAGCAGCCCGACAGCGAACACCGGGGAGCTGTTTTTT
CASSPTANTGELFF
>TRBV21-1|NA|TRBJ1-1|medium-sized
TGTGCCAGCAGCACTGGAGATGAAGCTTTCTTT
CASSTGDEAFF
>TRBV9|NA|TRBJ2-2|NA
TGTGCCAGCAGCTCCCACGGGGGGCAAATCACCGGGGAGCTGTTTTTT
CASSSHGGQITGELFF
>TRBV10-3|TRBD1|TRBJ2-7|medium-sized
TGTGCCATCAGTGAGCTCCGGGACAGGAGAAAGGGCTACGAGCAGTACTTC
CAISELRDRRKGYEQYF
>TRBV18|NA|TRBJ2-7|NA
TGTGCCAGCTCACCGGGCGGGGACGAGCAGTACTTC
CASSPGGDEQYF
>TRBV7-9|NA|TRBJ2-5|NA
TGTGCCAGCAGCGAAAATAGGGGACTTGTGGAGACCCAGTACTTC
CASSENRGLVETQYF
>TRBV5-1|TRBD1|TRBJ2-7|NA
TGCGCCAGCAGGCCCGGGACAGGGTTATACGAGCAGTACTTC
CASRPGTGLYEQYF
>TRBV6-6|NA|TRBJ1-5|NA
TGTGCCAGCAAGTCAGATAGCAATCAGCCCCAGCATTTT
CASKSDSNQPQHF
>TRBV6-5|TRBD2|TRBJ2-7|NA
TGTGCCAGCAGCCGGCCTAGGACTAGCGAGTACGAGCAGTACTTC
CASSRPRTSEYEQYF
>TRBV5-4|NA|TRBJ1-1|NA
TGTGCCAGCGGAGTTGAAAGCTCACCTGAAGCTTTCTTT
CASGVESSPEAFF
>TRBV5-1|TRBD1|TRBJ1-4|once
TGCGCCAGCAGCGAAACAGGGGCGACTAATGAAAAACTGTTTTTT
CASSETGATNEKLFF
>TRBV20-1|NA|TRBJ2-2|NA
TGCAGTGCTAGCCCCAGCGGGGAGCTGTTTTTT
CSASPSGELFF
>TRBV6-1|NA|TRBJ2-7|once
TGTGCCAGCAGTCTCGAACAGACCTACGAGCAGTACTTC
CASSLEQTYEQYF
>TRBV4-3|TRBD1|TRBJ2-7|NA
TGCGCCAGCAGCCCGAGACAGGGTGTCCACGAGCAGTACTTC
CASSPRQGVHEQYF
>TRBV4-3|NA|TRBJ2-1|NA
TGCGCCAGCAGCCACAGAGGGAGTTCCACCTACAATGAGCAGTTCTTC
CASSHRGSSTYNEQFF
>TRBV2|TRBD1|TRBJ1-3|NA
TGTGCCAGCAGTGTTGGTAGGCAGGGGGCTGGAAACACCATATATTTT
CASSVGRQGAGNTIYF
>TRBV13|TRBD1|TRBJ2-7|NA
TGTGCCAGCAGCTCCGAGGGGGCCGAGCAGTACTTC
CASSSEGAEQYF
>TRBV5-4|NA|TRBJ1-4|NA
TGTGCCAGCAGCTTGGCCCGGGCAGGGTCGGATGAAAAACTGTTTTTT
CASSLARAGSDEKLFF
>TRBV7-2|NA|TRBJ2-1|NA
TGTGCCAGCAGCCAACTGTCCAATGAGCAGTTCTTC
CASSQLSNEQFF
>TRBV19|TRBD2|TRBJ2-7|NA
TGTGCCACAAAACCCCCGGGGGGGGCCCACGAGCAGTACTTC
CATKPPGGAHEQYF
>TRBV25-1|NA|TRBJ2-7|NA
TGTGCCAGCAGTAGGGGCTTCTACGAGCAGTACTTC
CASSRGFYEQYF
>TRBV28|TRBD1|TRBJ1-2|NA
TGTGCCAGCAGTTTAGGGGCAGGGGGCGGAGGCTACACCTTC
CASSLGAGGGGYTF
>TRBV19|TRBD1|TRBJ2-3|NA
TGTGCCAGTAGTACGGGACAGACCTCTCGCACAGATACGCAGTATTTT
CASSTGQTSRTDTQYF
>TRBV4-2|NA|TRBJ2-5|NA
TGTGCCAGCAGCCACGGGGGGCTACGCCCCGAAGAAGAGACCCAGTACTTC
CASSHGGLRPEEETQYF